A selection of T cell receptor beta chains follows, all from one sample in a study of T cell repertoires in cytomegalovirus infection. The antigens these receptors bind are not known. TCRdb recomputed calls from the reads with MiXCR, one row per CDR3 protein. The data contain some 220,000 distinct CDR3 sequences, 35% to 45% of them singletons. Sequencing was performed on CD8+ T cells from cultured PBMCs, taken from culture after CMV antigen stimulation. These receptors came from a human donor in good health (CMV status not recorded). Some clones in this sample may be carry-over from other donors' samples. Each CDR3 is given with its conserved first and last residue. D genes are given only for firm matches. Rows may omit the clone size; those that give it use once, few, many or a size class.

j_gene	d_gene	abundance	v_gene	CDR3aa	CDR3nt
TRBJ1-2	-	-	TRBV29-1	CSVDPTSISDGYTF	TGCAGCGTTGACCCGACCTCTATTTCGGATGGCTACACCTTC
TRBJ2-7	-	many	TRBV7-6	CASSTGYEQYF	TGTGCCAGCAGCACTGGCTACGAGCAGTACTTC
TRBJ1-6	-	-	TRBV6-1	CASSDLGRFGSPLHF	TGTGCCAGCAGTGACCTCGGCAGGTTTGGTTCACCCCTCCACTTT
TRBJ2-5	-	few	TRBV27	CASSLLTGQETQYF	TGTGCCAGCAGTTTACTCACAGGCCAAGAGACCCAGTACTTC
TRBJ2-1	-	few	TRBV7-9	CASSSLQGGATYNEQFF	TGTGCCAGCAGCTCCCTACAGGGGGGGGCGACTTACAATGAGCAGTTCTTC
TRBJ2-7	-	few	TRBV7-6	CASSLDRLTGATGEQYF	TGTGCCAGCAGCTTAGATCGACTAACAGGAGCTACGGGCGAGCAGTACTTC
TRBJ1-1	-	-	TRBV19	CASIFGTEAFF	TGTGCCAGTATCTTCGGCACTGAAGCTTTCTTT
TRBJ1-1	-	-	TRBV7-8	CASSFKGPMNTEAFF	TGTGCCAGCAGCTTCAAAGGTCCCATGAACACTGAAGCTTTCTTT
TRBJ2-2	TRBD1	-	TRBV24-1	CATSDTSDRGLDTGELFF	TGTGCCACCAGTGATACGTCTGACAGGGGGCTAGACACCGGGGAGCTGTTTTTT
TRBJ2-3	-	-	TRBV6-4	CASSDQPYGTDTQYF	TGTGCCAGCAGTGATCAACCGTATGGCACAGATACGCAGTATTTT
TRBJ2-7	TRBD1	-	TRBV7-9	CASSSPTGGTTYEQYF	TGTGCCAGCAGCTCACCCACAGGGGGAACAACCTACGAGCAGTACTTC
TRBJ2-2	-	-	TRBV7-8	CASSLLDTTGELFF	TGTGCCAGCAGCCTGCTTGATACGACCGGGGAGCTGTTTTTT
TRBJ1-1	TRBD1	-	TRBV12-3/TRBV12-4	CASSSPRQGAIEAFF	TGTGCCAGCAGTTCCCCGCGACAGGGGGCTATTGAAGCTTTCTTT
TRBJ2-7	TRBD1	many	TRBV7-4	CASSLGGQGYEQYF	TGTGCCAGCAGCTTAGGTGGACAGGGTTACGAGCAGTACTTC
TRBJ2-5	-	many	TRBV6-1	CASSEHRETQYF	TGTGCCAGCAGTGAACACCGAGAGACCCAGTACTTC
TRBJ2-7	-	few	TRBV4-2	CASSQGGQYEQYF	TGTGCCAGCAGCCAAGGTGGGCAATACGAGCAGTACTTC
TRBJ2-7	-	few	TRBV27	CASSFRGNYEQYF	TGTGCCAGCAGCTTTCGGGGGAACTACGAGCAGTACTTC
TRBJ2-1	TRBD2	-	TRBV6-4	CASSAGLASYNEQFF	TGTGCCAGCAGTGCCGGACTAGCGAGCTACAATGAGCAGTTCTTC
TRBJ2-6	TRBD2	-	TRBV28	CASSLLTSGSYGANVLTF	TGTGCCAGCAGTTTACTGACTAGCGGGAGCTATGGGGCCAACGTCCTGACTTTC
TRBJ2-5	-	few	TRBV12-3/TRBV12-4	CASSSLEAENQETQYF	TGTGCCAGCAGTTCCCTTGAGGCGGAAAACCAAGAGACCCAGTACTTC
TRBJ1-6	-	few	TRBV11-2	CASSLALQKDRALHF	TGTGCCAGCAGCTTAGCCCTCCAGAAGGACCGGGCCCTCCACTTT
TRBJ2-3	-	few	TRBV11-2	CASSFGLGGGDTQYF	TGTGCCAGCAGCTTTGGCTTAGGAGGAGGCGATACGCAGTATTTT
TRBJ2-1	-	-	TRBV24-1	CATSDPTARGPRYNEQFF	TGTGCCACCAGTGATCCTACAGCCCGGGGCCCGCGCTACAATGAGCAGTTCTTC
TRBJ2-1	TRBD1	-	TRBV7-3	CASSLMGTEGNEQFF	TGTGCCAGCAGCCTTATGGGGACAGAGGGCAATGAGCAGTTCTTC
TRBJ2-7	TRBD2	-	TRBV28	CASSPPRTSGSYEQYF	TGTGCCAGCAGCCCTCCCAGGACTAGCGGGAGCTACGAGCAGTACTTC
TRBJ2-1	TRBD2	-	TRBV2	CASLSGATGVYNEQFF	TGTGCCAGCCTTAGCGGGGCCACTGGGGTTTACAATGAGCAGTTCTTC
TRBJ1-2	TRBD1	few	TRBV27	CASSVRTGEYGYTF	TGTGCCAGCAGTGTCCGGACAGGGGAGTACGGCTACACCTTC
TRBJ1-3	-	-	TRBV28	CASSLSTAWGLSGNTIYF	TGTGCCAGCAGTTTATCGACAGCCTGGGGCCTCTCTGGAAACACCATATATTTT
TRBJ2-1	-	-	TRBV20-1	CSARDEPGAYNEQFF	TGCAGTGCTAGAGATGAGCCGGGAGCCTACAATGAGCAGTTCTTC
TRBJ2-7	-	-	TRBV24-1	CATSVLKDGEYEQYF	TGTGCCACCAGTGTCCTCAAGGATGGGGAGTACGAGCAGTACTTC
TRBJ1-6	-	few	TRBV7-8	CASSLWSRQSDNSPLHF	TGTGCCAGCAGCTTATGGTCCCGACAGAGTGATAATTCACCCCTCCACTTT
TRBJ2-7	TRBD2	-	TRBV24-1	CATRGGSENEQYF	TGTGCCACCCGTGGCGGGAGTGAGAACGAGCAGTACTTC
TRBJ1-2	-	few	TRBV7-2	CASSTLTGAGYGYTF	TGTGCCAGCAGCACACTGACAGGAGCAGGCTATGGCTACACCTTC